These 8 T cell receptor beta chains originate from one sample sequenced in a study of response to subunit inactivated influenza vaccine. A single record per CDR3 protein comes from TCRdb applying MiXCR to the RT-PCR reads. The data contain about 240,000 distinct CDR3 sequences, 12% of them singletons. Sequencing was performed on non-naive T cells sorted from PBMCs, taken less than 15 days before vaccination. Receptor source: a middle-aged man who received an inactivated influenza vaccine.

J is TRBJ2-5 and V is TRBV28; 7 bases map to TRBD1. This CDR3 is 18 amino acids long. Germline V gene sequence: CDR1 MDHEN, CDR2 SYDVKM. The junction had 18 bases not matched to a gene; V was cut back by 3 bases and J by 5 bases. CDR3 sequence: CASSLRMSRGTDPETQYF. The CDR3 nucleotides read TGTGCCAGCAGTTTGCGAATGAGTAGGGGGACAGACCCCGAGACCCAGTACTTC. The full variable domain, its missing parts supplied by reference TRBV28 and TRBJ2-5, is DVKVTQSSRYLVKRTGEKVFLECVQDMDHENMFWYRQDPGLGLRLIYFSYDVKMKEKGDIPEGYSVSREKKERFSLILESASTNQTSMYLCASSLRMSRGTDPETQYFGPGTRLLVL.

The V gene is TRBV2, the J gene TRBJ2-7; TRBD1 agrees at 8 bases. Germline CDR1 SNHLY, CDR2 FYNNEI. The CDR3 extends over 12 amino acids. The V gene end was trimmed by 7 bases and the J gene end by 7 bases; junction bases not matched to a gene: 6. The CDR3 spells CASTQGAPEQYF. The CDR3 nucleotides are TGTGCCAGCACCCAGGGGGCGCCTGAGCAGTACTTC.

The CDR3 bases are TGTGCCAGCAGTTTCAGGATACTGGCAGCCCGGTCGGGTGGCTACACCTTC. Protein product: CASSFRILAARSGGYTF. The chain is built from TRBV12-3 or TRBV12-4 and TRBJ1-2, with D uncertain. The CDR3 contains 17 residues. V lost 3 bases and J lost 7, with 24 bases in between.

V is TRBV5-1 and J is TRBJ1-2, with 11 bases aligning to TRBD1. The germline gives CDR1 SGHRS, CDR2 YFSETQ. Trimming at V came to 4 bases and at J to 10 bases, leaving 9 bases not matched to a gene. The CDR3 covers 14 residues. CDR3 in DNA: TGCGCCAGCAGCCTTGCCGGACAGGGGGCTGTCTACACCTTC. Translated: CASSLAGQGAVYTF.

This clonotype was counted only a few times. The chain uses TRBV20-1 and TRBJ2-3; 13 bases match TRBD2. CDR1 is DFQATT and CDR2 is SNEGSKA in the germline V gene (reference sequence). This CDR3 spans 14 amino acids. The CDR3 here is CSRTSGRAADTQYF. CDR3 bases: TGCAGCAGGACTAGCGGGAGAGCGGCAGATACGCAGTATTTT.

The table lists this clonotype with a few counts. The chain uses TRBV28 and TRBJ2-1; 12 bases align to TRBD2. This CDR3 is 18 amino acids long. The germline CDR1 and CDR2 sequences are MDHEN and SYDVKM. J lost 4 bases, V lost 4 bases, and 11 bases had no gene match. The CDR3 protein is CASSSTHSSGRVYNEQFF. The CDR3 DNA sequence: TGTGCCAGCAGTTCAACCCACTCTAGCGGGAGGGTATACAATGAGCAGTTCTTC. The full variable domain, completed using reference TRBV28 and TRBJ2-1, is DVKVTQSSRYLVKRTGEKVFLECVQDMDHENMFWYRQDPGLGLRLIYFSYDVKMKEKGDIPEGYSVSREKKERFSLILESASTNQTSMYLCASSSTHSSGRVYNEQFFGPGTRLTVL.

As concerns this clonotype: This may be a read error, as it is one base from a much larger clone. The chain is built from TRBV7-2 and TRBJ2-7, with TRBD1 as a possible D gene (7 bases). Germline CDR1 and CDR2: SGHTA and FQGNSA. The CDR3 has 16 residues. The V end was cut by 6 bases, the J end by 3 bases, with 21 bases between. The CDR3, as DNA: TGTGCCAGCAGGTCCTCGAGGGGGGACAGCCGCTACGAGCAGTACTTC. Encoded protein: CASRSSRGDSRYEQYF.

This clonotype occurred a few times. One end of the junction fails to match germline, which may point to a read error. The rearrangement joins TRBV18 to TRBJ1-1; the D gene is possibly TRBD1 (6 bases). CDR1 and CDR2 (germline): KGHSH, LQKENI. The CDR3 consists of 13 residues. The CDR3 nucleotides read TGTGCCAGCTCACCACCCGTGACAGGCTTGATGGTCTTT. Translated, it gives CASSPPVTGLMVF.